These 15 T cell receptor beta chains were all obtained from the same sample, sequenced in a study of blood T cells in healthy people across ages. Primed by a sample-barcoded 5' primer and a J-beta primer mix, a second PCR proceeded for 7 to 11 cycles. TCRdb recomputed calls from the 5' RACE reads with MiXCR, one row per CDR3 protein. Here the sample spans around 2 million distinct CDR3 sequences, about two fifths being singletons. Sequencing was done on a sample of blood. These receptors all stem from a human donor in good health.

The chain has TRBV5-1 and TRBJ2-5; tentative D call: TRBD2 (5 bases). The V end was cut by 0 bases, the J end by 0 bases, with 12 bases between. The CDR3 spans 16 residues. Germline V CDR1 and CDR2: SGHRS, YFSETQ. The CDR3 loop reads CASSLASGLYQETQYF. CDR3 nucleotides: TGCGCCAGCAGCTTGGCCAGCGGACTCTACCAAGAGACCCAGTACTTC.

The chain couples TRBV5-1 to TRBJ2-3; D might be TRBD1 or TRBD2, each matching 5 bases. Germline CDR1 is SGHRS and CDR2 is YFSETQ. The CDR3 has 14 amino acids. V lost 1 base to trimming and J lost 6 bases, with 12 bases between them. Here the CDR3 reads CASSLPREYDTQYF. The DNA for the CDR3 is TGCGCCAGCAGCTTGCCCAGGGAGTACGATACGCAGTATTTT.

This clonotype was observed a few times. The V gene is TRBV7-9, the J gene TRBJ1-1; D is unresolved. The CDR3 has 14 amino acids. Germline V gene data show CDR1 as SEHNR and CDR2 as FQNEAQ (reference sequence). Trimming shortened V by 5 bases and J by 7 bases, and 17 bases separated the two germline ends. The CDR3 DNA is TGTGCCAGCAGCCGTCGGGCCTCCCAGAGTGAAGCTTTCTTT. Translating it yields CASSRRASQSEAFF.

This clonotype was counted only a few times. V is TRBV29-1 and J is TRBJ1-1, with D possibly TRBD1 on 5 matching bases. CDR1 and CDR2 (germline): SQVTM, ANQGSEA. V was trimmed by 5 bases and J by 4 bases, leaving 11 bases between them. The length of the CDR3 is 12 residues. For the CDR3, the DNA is TGCAGCGTTTTTCAGGGCGGCACTGAAGCTTTCTTT. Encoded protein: CSVFQGGTEAFF.

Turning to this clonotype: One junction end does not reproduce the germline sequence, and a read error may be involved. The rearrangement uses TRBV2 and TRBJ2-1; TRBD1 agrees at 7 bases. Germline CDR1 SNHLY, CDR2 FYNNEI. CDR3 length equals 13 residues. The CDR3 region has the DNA TGTGTCAGCAAGGGGGCCACCTACAATGAGCAGTTCTTC. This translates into CVSKGATYNEQFF.

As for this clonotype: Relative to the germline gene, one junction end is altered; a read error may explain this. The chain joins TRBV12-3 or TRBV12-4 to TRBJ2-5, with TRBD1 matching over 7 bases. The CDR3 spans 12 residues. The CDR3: CASSFGTAEQDF. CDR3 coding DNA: TGTGCCAGCAGTTTCGGGACAGCTGAGCAGGACTTC.

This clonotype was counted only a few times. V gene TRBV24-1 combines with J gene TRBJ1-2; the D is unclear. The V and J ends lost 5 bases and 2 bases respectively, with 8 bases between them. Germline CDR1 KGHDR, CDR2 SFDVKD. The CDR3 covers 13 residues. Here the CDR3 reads CATSVSINYGYTF. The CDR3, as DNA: TGTGCCACCAGTGTTTCCATCAACTATGGCTACACCTTC.

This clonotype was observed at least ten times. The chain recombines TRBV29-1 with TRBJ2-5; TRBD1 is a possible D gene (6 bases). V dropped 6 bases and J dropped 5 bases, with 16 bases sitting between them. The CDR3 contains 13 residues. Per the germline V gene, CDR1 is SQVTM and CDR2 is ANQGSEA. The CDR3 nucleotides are TGCAGCGTGGACCAGGGGCGCAGGGAGACCCAGTACTTC. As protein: CSVDQGRRETQYF. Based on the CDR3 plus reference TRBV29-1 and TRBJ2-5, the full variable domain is SAVISQKPSRDICQRGTSLTIQCQVDSQVTMMFWYRQQPGQSLTLIATANQGSEATYESGFVIDKFPISRPNLTFSTLTVSNMSPEDSSIYLCSVDQGRRETQYFGPGTRLLVL.

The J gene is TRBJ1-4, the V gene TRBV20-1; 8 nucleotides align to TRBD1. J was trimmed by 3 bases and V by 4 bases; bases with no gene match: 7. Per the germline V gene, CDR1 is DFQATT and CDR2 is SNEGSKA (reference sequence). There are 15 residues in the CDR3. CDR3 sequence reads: CSATGTGYPNEKLFF. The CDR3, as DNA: TGCAGTGCTACCGGGACAGGCTACCCTAATGAAAAACTGTTTTTT.

CDR3 bases: TGTGCCAGCAGCTTCCGGACCGGGACGGCCTCCTACAATGAGCAGTTCTTC. It translates to CASSFRTGTASYNEQFF. This chain joins TRBV11-2 and TRBJ2-1, with D perhaps matching TRBD1 or TRBD2 (5 bases each). Trimming left V 3 bases short and J 0 bases short, with 15 bases between. The CDR3 covers 17 residues. Germline V lookup: CDR1 SGHAT, CDR2 FQNNGV.

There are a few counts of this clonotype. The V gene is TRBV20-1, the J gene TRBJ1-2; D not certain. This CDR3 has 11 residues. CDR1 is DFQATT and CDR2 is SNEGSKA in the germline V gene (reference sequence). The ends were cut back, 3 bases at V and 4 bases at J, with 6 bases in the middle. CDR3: CSASWSYGYTF. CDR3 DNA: TGCAGTGCTAGTTGGAGCTATGGCTACACCTTC.

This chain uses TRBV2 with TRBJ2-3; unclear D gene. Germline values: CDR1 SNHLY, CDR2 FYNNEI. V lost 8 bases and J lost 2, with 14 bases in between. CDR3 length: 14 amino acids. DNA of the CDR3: TGTGCCAGCGGCATGAATCGGCCCACAGATACGCAGTATTTT. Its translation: CASGMNRPTDTQYF.

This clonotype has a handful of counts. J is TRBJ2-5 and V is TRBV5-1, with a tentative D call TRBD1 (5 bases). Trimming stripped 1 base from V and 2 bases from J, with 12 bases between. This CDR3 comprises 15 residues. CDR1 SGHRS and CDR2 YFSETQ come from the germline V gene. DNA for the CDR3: TGCGCCAGCAGCTTGAATACAGGATCACAAGAGACCCAGTACTTC. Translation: CASSLNTGSQETQYF.

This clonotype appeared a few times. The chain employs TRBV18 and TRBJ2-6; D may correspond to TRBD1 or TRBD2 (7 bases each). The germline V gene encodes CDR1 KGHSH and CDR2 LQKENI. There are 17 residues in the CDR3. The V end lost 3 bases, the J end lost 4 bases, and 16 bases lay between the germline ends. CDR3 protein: CASSPMTGRAGANVLTF. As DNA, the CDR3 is TGTGCCAGCTCACCGATGACAGGGAGGGCCGGGGCCAACGTCCTGACTTTC.

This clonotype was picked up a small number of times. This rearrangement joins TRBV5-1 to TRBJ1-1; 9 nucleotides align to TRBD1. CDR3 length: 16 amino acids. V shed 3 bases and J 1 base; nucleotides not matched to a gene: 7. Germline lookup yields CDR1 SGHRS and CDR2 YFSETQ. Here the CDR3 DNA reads TGCGCCAGCAGCTCGTTACAGGGGGCAAAGAACACTGAAGCTTTCTTT. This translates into CASSSLQGAKNTEAFF.